These 31 T cell receptor beta chains share one sample of origin, sequenced in a study of blood T cell repertoires in COVID-19. Produced via immunoSEQ multiplex PCR; TCRdb's table is partial and in-frame only. The data show just over 75,000 clones, about 83% seen once. The specimen sequenced was peripheral blood. These receptors were collected from a man aged 50 or older with acute or convalescent COVID-19.

The V call is TRBV30, the J call TRBJ1-3; D gene unclear. Germline assignment: CDR1 GTSNPN and CDR2 SVGIG (reference sequence). This CDR3 has 12 amino acids. V lost 2 bases, J lost 2 bases, and 4 bases lay in between. The CDR3 protein is CAWSTAGNTIYF. The CDR3 bases are TGTGCCTGGAGTACAGCTGGAAACACCATATATTTT.

This chain uses TRBV5-1 with TRBJ2-7; 7 nucleotides match TRBD1. This CDR3 region has 14 residues. Germline V gene sequence: CDR1 SGHRS, CDR2 YFSETQ. Trimming took 6 bases from V and 0 from J; bases not matched to a gene: 6. In nucleotides, the CDR3 is TGCGCCAGCAAGACAACAGGGGTCTCCTACGAGCAGTACTTC. Translated, it gives CASKTTGVSYEQYF.

This clone has more than one count but fewer than ten. This rearrangement joins TRBV7-9 to TRBJ1-2; D is unresolved. V gave up 5 bases and J gave up 0 bases, with 7 bases separating them. This CDR3 spans 13 amino acids. CDR1 is SEHNR and CDR2 is FQNEAQ in the germline V gene (reference sequence). The CDR3: CASSQASNYGYTF. As DNA, the CDR3 is TGTGCCAGCAGCCAGGCATCTAACTATGGCTACACCTTC.

This chain joins TRBV28 and TRBJ1-3; 7 nucleotides align to TRBD1. The length of the CDR3 is 16 residues. The V and J ends lost 3 bases and 3 bases, in that order; junction bases with no gene match: 8. The germline CDR1 and CDR2 sequences are MDHEN and SYDVKM. This CDR3 reads CASSFSEGAGGNTIYF. The CDR3 nucleotides read TGTGCCAGCAGTTTTTCTGAGGGGGCGGGTGGAAACACCATATATTTT.

The chain couples TRBV10-3 to TRBJ1-1; D may be TRBD1 (5 bases). V gave up 4 bases and J gave up 8 bases, with 11 bases separating them. Germline CDR1 and CDR2: ENHRY and SYGVKD. The CDR3 length is 12 residues. The CDR3 protein is CAISVQGSEAFF. CDR3 bases: TGTGCCATCAGTGTTCAGGGTTCGGAAGCTTTCTTT.

The chain uses TRBV30 and TRBJ2-7, with 13 bases that match TRBD2. Trimming removed 4 bases from V and 3 bases from J; junction bases left unmatched: 9. The CDR3 has 16 residues. Germline V CDR1 and CDR2: GTSNPN, SVGIG (reference sequence). CDR3 DNA sequence: TGTGCCTGGACCAAGGGGACTAGCGGGGTCTTCTACGAGCAGTACTTC. Translated, it gives CAWTKGTSGVFYEQYF. Variable domain in full (rest from reference TRBV30 and TRBJ2-7): SQTIHQWPATLVQPVGSPLSLECTVEGTSNPNLYWYRQAAGRGLQLLFYSVGIGQISSEVPQNLSASRPQDRQFILSSKKLLLSDSGFYLCAWTKGTSGVFYEQYFGPGTRLTVT.

The V gene is TRBV10-2, the J gene TRBJ1-1; D not certain. This CDR3 has 15 residues. The V and J ends lost 8 bases and 7 bases respectively, with 23 bases between them. The V gene's germline CDR1 is WSHSY and CDR2 SAAADI. In DNA form, the CDR3 reads TGCGCCAGCGAAGGAGGCCTAACCGGGTCTGATGAAGCTTTCTTT. It encodes CASEGGLTGSDEAFF.

The V call is TRBV19, the J call TRBJ1-6, with 10 bases aligning to TRBD1. The CDR3 spans 14 residues. Germline CDR1 is LNHDA and CDR2 is SQIVND (reference sequence). Trimming cost V 9 bases and J 5 bases; bases outside gene matches: 4. In DNA, the CDR3 is TGTGCCAGCCAAGGACAGGGGGATAATTCACCCCTCCACTTT. Translating gives CASQGQGDNSPLHF.

This chain uses TRBV18 with TRBJ1-2; D gene ambiguous. This CDR3 has 13 residues. CDR1 KGHSH and CDR2 LQKENI come from the germline V gene. The V and J ends lost 5 bases and 4 bases respectively, with 11 bases between them. CDR3 loop: CASSADTIYGYTF. The DNA of the CDR3 is TGTGCCAGCTCAGCCGACACCATCTATGGCTACACCTTC.

The chain has TRBV5-6 and TRBJ1-5; D is perhaps TRBD1 (6 bases). Germline-derived CDR1 and CDR2 are SGHDT and YYEEEE. The CDR3 is made up of 14 amino acids. The germline V and J ends were trimmed by 4 bases and 1 base, with 9 bases remaining between them. CDR3 sequence: CASSPGQSNQPQHF. CDR3 DNA: TGTGCCAGCAGCCCCGGACAGAGCAATCAGCCCCAGCATTTT.

The chain recombines TRBV19 with TRBJ2-7, with TRBD2 as a possible D gene (6 bases). The CDR3 loop spans 14 amino acids. The V gene's germline CDR1 is LNHDA and CDR2 SQIVND (reference sequence). V dropped 4 bases and J dropped 2 bases, with 12 bases sitting between them. The DNA of the CDR3 is TGTGCCAGTAGTAAGGGACTTAATACCTACGAGCAGTACTTC. It is translated as CASSKGLNTYEQYF.

The J gene is TRBJ2-2, the V gene TRBV4-3, with D perhaps matching TRBD1 (6 bases). Looked up from germline, CDR1 is LGHNA and CDR2 is YSLEER. Trimming left V 0 bases short and J 5 bases short, with 13 bases between. The CDR3 has 16 amino acids. The CDR3 DNA is TGCGCCAGCAGCCAAGATCGCACAGGGAGTACCGGGGAGCTGTTTTTT. It codes for CASSQDRTGSTGELFF.

The chain uses TRBV5-1 and TRBJ2-3, with TRBD1 identical over 7 bases. CDR1 SGHRS and CDR2 YFSETQ come from the germline V gene. V lost 0 bases to trimming and J lost 2 bases; unmatched junction nucleotides: 3. The CDR3 spans 15 residues. The CDR3 nucleotides are TGCGCCAGCAGCTTGGCAGGACAGGTCACAGATACGCAGTATTTT. Translated: CASSLAGQVTDTQYF.

The rearrangement uses TRBV2 and TRBJ1-5; no definite D call. V was trimmed by 2 bases and J by 0 bases, leaving 5 bases between them. The CDR3 runs 14 residues. Germline V CDR1 and CDR2: SNHLY, FYNNEI. The CDR3 sequence: CASSELYSNQPQHF. The CDR3 DNA reads TGTGCCAGCAGTGAACTGTATAGCAATCAGCCCCAGCATTTT.

The chain uses TRBV4-2 and TRBJ1-2, with 9 positions matching TRBD1. Germline V CDR1 and CDR2: LGHNA, YNFKEQ. V shed 0 bases, J shed 7 bases, and the junction held 9 bases outside the gene matches. The CDR3 spans 16 residues. The CDR3 region has the DNA TGTGCCAGCAGCCAAGAAAGGCGCACAGGGGGCTTTGGCTACACCTTC. This sequence encodes CASSQERRTGGFGYTF.

The chain couples TRBV2 to TRBJ1-4, with 7 bases lining up with TRBD1. The CDR3 is 14 residues long. The junction had 8 bases not matched to a gene; V was cut back by 6 bases and J by 7 bases. CDR1 SNHLY and CDR2 FYNNEI come from the germline V gene. CDR3 residues: CASSRDSRFEKLFF. Here the CDR3 DNA reads TGTGCCAGCAGCCGGGACAGCCGATTTGAAAAACTGTTTTTT.

This clone has only one observation. The chain links TRBV5-1 to TRBJ2-3; D may be TRBD2 (6 bases). CDR1 is SGHRS, CDR2 YFSETQ, per germline. The CDR3 consists of 16 residues. Trimming stripped 3 bases from V and 0 bases from J, with 14 bases between. The CDR3: CASSWGTASSTDTQYF. The CDR3 DNA sequence: TGCGCCAGCAGCTGGGGGACTGCTTCTAGCACAGATACGCAGTATTTT.

This rearrangement joins TRBV7-2 to TRBJ1-1; TRBD1 matches at 8 bases. Germline V CDR1 and CDR2: SGHTA, FQGNSA. The trim removed 5 bases at V and 0 bases at J, leaving 5 bases unmatched. The CDR3 runs 15 residues. In DNA form, the CDR3 reads TGTGCCAGCAGCCCAGGGGGCAGAATGAACACTGAAGCTTTCTTT. Translation: CASSPGGRMNTEAFF.

This chain joins TRBV7-9 and TRBJ1-5; D not certain. The ends were cut back, 1 base at V and 0 bases at J, with 13 bases in the middle. This CDR3 is built from 17 residues. CDR1 and CDR2 (germline): SEHNR, FQNEAQ (reference sequence). The CDR3 bases are TGTGCCAGCAGCTTAGGGCTTGGGCAGAATAGCAATCAGCCCCAGCATTTT. As protein: CASSLGLGQNSNQPQHF.

This clone came up many times. This rearrangement joins TRBV10-3 to TRBJ1-3, with 7 nucleotides matching TRBD1. The CDR3 sequence is 15 residues long. Germline CDR1 is ENHRY and CDR2 is SYGVKD. V was pared by 2 bases and J by 4 bases, with 5 bases of the junction left unmatched. The CDR3 coding sequence is TGTGCCATCAGTGAGCCGACAGGGAAGGGAAACACCATATATTTT. It specifies CAISEPTGKGNTIYF.

This chain uses TRBV18 with TRBJ2-5; possibly TRBD2 for D (5 bases). The germline V and J ends were trimmed by 3 bases and 5 bases, with 10 bases remaining between them. The length of the CDR3 is 13 residues. The germline V gene encodes CDR1 KGHSH and CDR2 LQKENI. CDR3 nucleotides: TGTGCCAGCTCACCTAATGCGGGCGAGACCCAGTACTTC. This codes for CASSPNAGETQYF.

The genes are TRBV6-2 or TRBV6-3 and TRBJ2-7; maybe TRBD1 (5 bases). This CDR3 has 14 residues. CDR1 and CDR2 from the germline V gene are MNHEY and SVGEGT. The V gene lost 5 bases and the J gene lost 2 bases, with 13 bases spanning the gap. CDR3 loop: CASSPTAGPYEQYF. Written as DNA, the CDR3 is TGTGCCAGCAGTCCGACTGCAGGGCCCTACGAGCAGTACTTC.

This clone was found once. V usage is TRBV15 and J usage is TRBJ2-1, with D possibly being TRBD2 (6 bases). Trimming removed 0 bases from V and 3 bases from J, with 6 bases in between. The germline V gene encodes CDR1 LNHNV and CDR2 YYDKDF (reference sequence). This CDR3 comprises 14 residues. The CDR3 DNA sequence: TGTGCCACCAGCAGAGAGGGGGGCTACAATGAGCAGTTCTTC. Its translation is CATSREGGYNEQFF.

This clone was observed a single time. This chain's CDR3 is CASSTTGGSSGNTIYF. DNA for the CDR3: TGTGCCAGCAGCACAACAGGGGGCTCTTCTGGAAACACCATATATTTT. The gene calls are TRBV9 and TRBJ1-3, with 9 bases matching TRBD1. Germline CDR1 is SGDLS and CDR2 is YYNGEE. The CDR3 has 16 amino acids. Unmatched junction bases numbered 6, after V lost 4 bases and J lost 1 base.

V and J are TRBV5-1 and TRBJ2-1; 8 nucleotides line up with TRBD2. This CDR3 comprises 11 residues. Germline V lookup: CDR1 SGHRS, CDR2 YFSETQ. With V trimmed by 0 bases and J by 15 bases, 2 bases remained unmatched. DNA of the CDR3: TGCGCCAGCAGCTTGGAGACTAGCGTGTTCTTC. Encoded protein: CASSLETSVFF.

This clone has a handful of counts. The V and J genes are TRBV2 and TRBJ2-5; tentative D call: TRBD2 (7 bases). Trimming took 7 bases from V and 7 from J, leaving 13 bases between them. CDR3 length: 12 amino acids. The germline CDR1 and CDR2 sequences are SNHLY and FYNNEI. The CDR3 here is CASKRGGATQYF. The CDR3 nucleotides read TGTGCCAGCAAGAGGGGGGGCGCGACCCAGTACTTC.

This clone occurred a few times. The V and J genes are TRBV6-2 or TRBV6-3 and TRBJ1-3; D unclear. V dropped 4 bases and J dropped 4 bases, with 8 bases sitting between them. The CDR3 is 13 amino acids. CDR1 MNHEY and CDR2 SVGEGT come from the germline V gene. The CDR3 bases are TGTGCCAGCAGTTTCAACAGCGGAAACACCATATATTTT. This codes for CASSFNSGNTIYF.

This rearrangement joins TRBV5-1 to TRBJ2-5; D remains ambiguous. The CDR3 has 14 amino acids. Germline V lookup: CDR1 SGHRS, CDR2 YFSETQ. V lost 0 bases and J 1 base, leaving 7 bases between the germline ends. The CDR3, as DNA: TGCGCCAGCAGCTTGGGCACTGCCCAAGAGACCCAGTACTTC. Translating gives CASSLGTAQETQYF.

The table lists this clone with a few counts. The CDR3 DNA is TGCGCCAGCAGCCAAGATTCCAGGGGTAGCGGGAAGTACGAGACCCAGTACTTC. It specifies CASSQDSRGSGKYETQYF. The J gene is TRBJ2-5, the V gene TRBV4-3; 8 positions match TRBD2. The germline CDR1 and CDR2 sequences are LGHNA and YSLEER. The CDR3 is 18 amino acids. V lost 0 bases, J lost 5 bases, and 14 bases stayed unmatched.

The V and J genes are TRBV4-1 and TRBJ1-5; possibly TRBD1 for D (6 bases). The V and J ends lost 2 bases and 0 bases respectively, with 17 bases between them. The CDR3 covers 18 residues. From germline, CDR1 is MGHRA and CDR2 YSYEKL. CDR3 bases: TGCGCCAGCAGCCAATATTGGGGGGGCAGAATTAGCAATCAGCCCCAGCATTTT. Translation gives CASSQYWGGRISNQPQHF.

V is TRBV29-1 and J is TRBJ1-1; the D gene is possibly TRBD1 (5 bases). The CDR3 has 12 residues. V was trimmed by 5 bases and J by 2 bases, leaving 9 bases between them. CDR1 is SQVTM and CDR2 is ANQGSEA in the germline V gene. The CDR3 nucleotides read TGCAGCGTTTTAGACAGAAACACTGAAGCTTTCTTT. Residues: CSVLDRNTEAFF.